Each of the 22 T cell receptor beta chains below was sequenced from the same sample in a study of blood T cell repertoires in COVID-19 (dated by TCRdb to 2020 to 2022). The library was produced with the immunoSEQ multiplex PCR assay. The immuneACCESS repertoire file appears here via TCRdb, limited to in-frame rearrangements. These files lack a portion of the clones; in checked studies, under half of the deficit traces to unresolved V genes, and the cause of the others is not known. Within this sample are around 130,000 clones, with approximately 81% of them counted one time only. About 3.8% of the sample is in the top ten clones. Sequencing was performed on peripheral blood. These receptors were obtained from a man aged 60 to 75 with acute or convalescent COVID-19.

The chain employs TRBV2 and TRBJ2-5; 12 nucleotides agree with TRBD1. The CDR3 consists of 13 residues. The trim removed 5 bases at V and 9 bases at J, leaving 4 bases unmatched. CDR1 and CDR2 from the germline V gene are SNHLY and FYNNEI. In nucleotides, the CDR3 is TGTGCCAGCAGTACGGGACAGGGGGCGTCCCAGTACTTC. This encodes CASSTGQGASQYF.

The chain has TRBV6-1 and TRBJ2-7, with TRBD1 identical over 11 bases. Germline assignment: CDR1 MNHNS and CDR2 SASEGT. This CDR3 is 15 amino acids long. V was pared by 3 bases and J by 3 bases, with 4 bases of the junction left unmatched. CDR3 region: CASSDRTGGYYEQYF. In nucleotides, the CDR3 is TGTGCCAGCAGTGATCGGACAGGGGGCTACTACGAGCAGTACTTC.

The chain joins TRBV5-1 to TRBJ2-7; D is possibly TRBD1 (8 bases). CDR1 and CDR2 (germline): SGHRS, YFSETQ. The CDR3 loop spans 14 amino acids. Trimming shortened V by 4 bases and J by 4 bases, and 15 bases separated the two germline ends. CDR3 amino acids: CASSPSGTGYEQYF. The CDR3 nucleotides are TGCGCCAGCAGCCCCAGCGGGACAGGTTACGAGCAGTACTTC.

The J gene is TRBJ2-5, the V gene TRBV19, with 10 positions matching TRBD2. Germline CDR1 LNHDA, CDR2 SQIVND (reference sequence). The CDR3 runs to 15 residues. With V trimmed by 3 bases and J by 5 bases, 6 bases remained unmatched. The DNA of the CDR3 is TGTGCCAGTAGTATTGGACTAGCGGTGGTGGAGACCCAGTACTTC. This sequence encodes CASSIGLAVVETQYF.

This sequence joins TRBV28 and TRBJ2-6, with TRBD2 identical over 7 bases. J lost 1 base, V lost 7 bases, and 7 bases had no gene match. Per the germline V gene, CDR1 is MDHEN and CDR2 is SYDVKM. The CDR3 is 16 residues long. The CDR3 bases are TGTGCCAGCACGCGGGAGCTTATGTCTGGGGCCAACGTCCTGACTTTC. It specifies CASTRELMSGANVLTF.

The rearrangement uses TRBV24-1 and TRBJ2-7; 7 nucleotides agree with TRBD2. With V trimmed by 6 bases and J by 3 bases, 1 base remained unmatched. The CDR3 length is 12 residues. CDR1 and CDR2 from the germline V gene are KGHDR and SFDVKD. Written as DNA, the CDR3 is TGTGCCACCAGTCCTAGCGGCTACGAGCAGTACTTC. It codes for CATSPSGYEQYF.

The chain has TRBV7-8 and TRBJ1-1; the D is unclear. Per germline, CDR1 SGHVS and CDR2 FQNEAQ. V lost 2 bases, J lost 5 bases, and 6 bases lay in between. The CDR3 has 12 amino acids. The DNA of the CDR3 is TGTGCCAGCAGCTTATACCGGACTGAAGCTTTCTTT. Protein product: CASSLYRTEAFF.

This clone has a single count. V is TRBV28 and J is TRBJ2-5; TRBD2 matches 8 bases. The J segment lost 1 base and the V segment lost 5 bases, leaving 6 bases of the junction unmatched. Germline values: CDR1 MDHEN, CDR2 SYDVKM. The CDR3 runs 15 residues. CDR3 coding DNA: TGTGCCAGCAGTCCCCTTACTAGCGGCCAAGAGACCCAGTACTTC. Translation gives CASSPLTSGQETQYF. The complete variable domain, with remaining parts taken from reference TRBV28 and TRBJ2-5, reads DVKVTQSSRYLVKRTGEKVFLECVQDMDHENMFWYRQDPGLGLRLIYFSYDVKMKEKGDIPEGYSVSREKKERFSLILESASTNQTSMYLCASSPLTSGQETQYFGPGTRLLVL.

The J gene is TRBJ1-5, the V gene TRBV6-5, with D possibly matching TRBD1 (5 bases). The germline V and J ends were trimmed by 6 bases and 1 base, with 13 bases remaining between them. The CDR3 covers 15 residues. Germline CDR1 MNHEY, CDR2 SVGAGI. CDR3 DNA: TGTGCCAGCAGGAACCCCGGGGGGAGCAATCAGCCCCAGCATTTT. Protein sequence: CASRNPGGSNQPQHF.

This chain joins TRBV5-8 and TRBJ2-5, with D perhaps TRBD2 (5 bases). Trimming removed 4 bases at V and 5 bases at J, with 21 bases between. This CDR3 contains 16 residues. CDR1 SGHTS and CDR2 YDEGEE come from the germline V gene. CDR3 sequence reads: CASSRAAMRVGETQYF. CDR3 sequence (DNA): TGTGCCAGCAGCCGTGCAGCAATGAGGGTCGGTGAGACCCAGTACTTC.

The rearrangement joins TRBV24-1 to TRBJ2-1; D is perhaps TRBD1 (5 bases). CDR1 KGHDR and CDR2 SFDVKD come from the germline V gene. The CDR3 runs to 16 residues. Trimming took off 1 base at V and 6 bases at J, with 15 bases between the two ends. As DNA, the CDR3 is TGTGCCACCAGTGATTTTAACAGGATTGGTTCCAATGAGCAGTTCTTC. Residues: CATSDFNRIGSNEQFF.

This clone was observed a handful of times. This rearrangement joins TRBV7-2 to TRBJ2-2; D uncertain. With 5 bases removed from V and 9 bases from J, the gap between germline ends came to 13 bases. CDR1 and CDR2 (germline): SGHTA, FQGNSA. CDR3 size: 13 residues. CDR3 bases: TGTGCCAGCAGCCCGTCGGCGGTTAGGGAGCTGTTTTTT. Protein sequence: CASSPSAVRELFF.

This clone has a single count. The V and J genes are TRBV6-4 and TRBJ2-3; TRBD2 aligns across 8 bases. This CDR3 is built from 15 residues. With V trimmed by 6 bases and J by 0 bases, 5 bases remained unmatched. Germline CDR1 and CDR2: MRHNA and SNTAGT. CDR3 sequence (DNA): TGTGCCAGCAGCCGGACTAGCCTTAGCACAGATACGCAGTATTTT. This gives the protein CASSRTSLSTDTQYF.

V and J are TRBV7-2 and TRBJ1-5, with D hard to call. V was cut by 5 bases and J by 4 bases, with 6 bases left in between. The CDR3 spans 12 residues. Per the germline V gene, CDR1 is SGHTA and CDR2 is FQGNSA. The DNA of the CDR3 is TGTGCCAGCAGCCGCAGTAATCAGCCCCAGCATTTT. It yields the protein CASSRSNQPQHF.

V is TRBV19 and J is TRBJ2-4, with TRBD2 matching 7 bases. Germline values: CDR1 LNHDA, CDR2 SQIVND (reference sequence). CDR3 length equals 14 residues. V shed 7 bases, J shed 2 bases, and the junction held 5 bases outside the gene matches. The CDR3 DNA reads TGTGCCAGTATGGGGAGGGGAACCAAAAACATTCAGTACTTC. It specifies CASMGRGTKNIQYF.

J is TRBJ1-1 and V is TRBV29-1, with TRBD1 matching 7 bases. This CDR3 has 13 residues. Germline V lookup: CDR1 SQVTM, CDR2 ANQGSEA. The junction had 12 bases not matched to a gene; V was cut back by 7 bases and J by 7 bases. DNA of the CDR3: TGCAGCGGATTGACAGGGCGGGTTGGTGAAGCTTTCTTT. This encodes CSGLTGRVGEAFF.

The chain has TRBV19 and TRBJ1-5; no firm D call. The germline V gene has CDR1 LNHDA and CDR2 SQIVND (reference sequence). V lost 5 bases and J 0 bases, leaving 14 bases between the germline ends. This CDR3 region has 16 residues. The CDR3 DNA reads TGTGCCAGTAGTCTGTTGGCACATTATAGCAATCAGCCCCAGCATTTT. Translated, it gives CASSLLAHYSNQPQHF. Complete variable domain (other parts from reference TRBV19 and TRBJ1-5): DGGITQSPKYLFRKEGQNVTLSCEQNLNHDAMYWYRQDPGQGLRLIYYSQIVNDFQKGDIAEGYSVSREKKESFPLTVTSAQKNPTAFYLCASSLLAHYSNQPQHFGDGTRLSIL.

This clone is a singleton in its sample. The rearrangement joins TRBV9 to TRBJ1-2; unclear D gene. V was trimmed by 0 bases and J by 8 bases, leaving 14 bases between them. The germline V gene encodes CDR1 SGDLS and CDR2 YYNGEE. This CDR3 spans 14 amino acids. As DNA, the CDR3 is TGTGCCAGCAGCGTAGGGCTGCCGCCCTTGGGCTACACCTTC. Protein product: CASSVGLPPLGYTF. The full variable domain, its missing parts supplied by reference TRBV9 and TRBJ1-2, is DSGVTQTPKHLITATGQRVTLRCSPRSGDLSVYWYQQSLDQGLQFLIQYYNGEERAKGNILERFSAQQFPDLHSELNLSSLELGDSALYFCASSVGLPPLGYTFGSGTRLTVV.

The chain has TRBV5-1 and TRBJ2-5; TRBD2 matches at 8 bases. Trimming at V came to 0 bases and at J to 4 bases, leaving 5 bases not matched to a gene. Germline V lookup: CDR1 SGHRS, CDR2 YFSETQ. The CDR3 runs to 15 residues. CDR3 DNA sequence: TGCGCCAGCAGCTTGGCTAGCGGGCCCCCAGAGACCCAGTACTTC. This translates into CASSLASGPPETQYF.

This sequence joins TRBV5-8 and TRBJ2-7; D perhaps matches TRBD1 (6 bases). This CDR3 is built from 12 residues. V lost 4 bases to trimming and J lost 7 bases, with 12 bases between them. Germline CDR1 is SGHTS and CDR2 is YDEGEE. The CDR3 region has the DNA TGTGCCAGCAGCCCTGGGGGCATTGAGCAGTACTTC. Residues: CASSPGGIEQYF.

This chain joins TRBV5-6 and TRBJ2-2; D might be TRBD2 (6 bases). This CDR3 has 13 amino acids. Germline values: CDR1 SGHDT, CDR2 YYEEEE. Trimming cost V 6 bases and J 6 bases, with 12 bases left between them. The CDR3 coding sequence is TGTGCCAGCACTATGTGGGGGGCCGGGGAGCTGTTTTTT. Residues: CASTMWGAGELFF.

The CDR3 region is CASSSYRELNSPLHF. For the CDR3, the DNA is TGTGCCAGCAGCTCTTATAGAGAGCTTAATTCACCCCTCCACTTT. The rearrangement links TRBV7-2 to TRBJ1-6, with D uncertain. Trimming cost V 4 bases and J 6 bases, with 13 bases left between them. Germline V lookup: CDR1 SGHTA, CDR2 FQGNSA. The CDR3 has 15 amino acids. Complete variable domain (other parts from reference TRBV7-2 and TRBJ1-6): GAGVSQSPSNKVTEKGKDVELRCDPISGHTALYWYRQSLGQGLEFLIYFQGNSAPDKSGLPSDRFSAERTGGSVSTLTIQRTQQEDSAVYLCASSSYRELNSPLHFGNGTRLTVT.